Listed below are T cell receptor beta chains from one sample, sequenced in a study of identical twins. From the 5' RACE reads, TCRdb called clonotypes with MiXCR, one entry per CDR3 protein. Of under 500,000 distinct CDR3 sequences in the sample, 13% to 15% were seen once. The data also belong to a second study, concerning yellow fever vaccine responses in identical twins.

The sample comprised CD4+ T cells sorted from blood. These receptors were collected from a young woman in good health. Each CDR3 is given without its conserved first and last residue. The order of the fields is J gene, V gene, CDR3 protein.

TRBJ1-1 | TRBV6-5 | ASSYLAGGTEAF
TRBJ2-1 | TRBV6-1 | ASRASGIYNEQF
TRBJ1-2 | TRBV30 | AWSSGAGGYT
TRBJ2-7 | TRBV7-2 | ASSLRLVGGSYEQY
TRBJ2-6 | TRBV15 | ATSRVPTGSSVLT
TRBJ1-6 | TRBV10-3 | AIGTTPDNSPLH
TRBJ1-2 | TRBV7-2 | ASSYGTMSPGYT
TRBJ2-5 | TRBV20-1 | SASLIQGETQY
TRBJ1-1 | TRBV12-3/TRBV12-4 | ASSLGGQRNTEAF
TRBJ2-3 | TRBV24-1 | ATSDRPWTGSTDTQY
TRBJ2-1 | TRBV5-1 | ASSSQPGTAGNEQF
TRBJ2-4 | TRBV11-2 | ASREPGGRLAKNIQY
TRBJ2-6 | TRBV11-2 | ASSFGGAGVSGANVLT
TRBJ1-5 | TRBV6-5 | ASSLLTTGRPQH
TRBJ2-3 | TRBV7-8 | ASSFGWGPDTQY
TRBJ1-4 | TRBV20-1 | STNDRVVKEKLF
TRBJ2-1 | TRBV5-1 | ASSSSGRDNNEQF
TRBJ2-5 | TRBV29-1 | SVFGAKGETQY
TRBJ1-2 | TRBV7-9 | ASSLLQEGYT
TRBJ2-1 | TRBV5-6 | ASSTGLAGDGRNEQF
TRBJ2-7 | TRBV7-2 | ASSLEVYRDEQY
TRBJ2-1 | TRBV7-2 | ASSSTAYNEQF
TRBJ2-7 | TRBV4-1 | ASSTGTRLGEQY
TRBJ2-6 | TRBV10-3 | AISYSGANVLT
TRBJ2-1 | TRBV28 | ASSLAIPASEQF
TRBJ1-1 | TRBV20-1 | SANDRAWAEAF
TRBJ2-5 | TRBV6-2/TRBV6-3 | ASSPVQRVETQY
TRBJ2-1 | TRBV2 | AFCPSFKGGISYNEQF
TRBJ2-5 | TRBV11-2 | ASSLKLPPQETQY
TRBJ2-7 | TRBV3-1 | ASSQVVSREQY
TRBJ2-7 | TRBV4-2 | ASSQDRFGHYEQY
TRBJ2-2 | TRBV14 | ASSQEGARTGELF
TRBJ1-5 | TRBV19 | ASTPRQGDQPQH
TRBJ2-7 | TRBV6-2/TRBV6-3 | ASSERWGLSSYEQY
TRBJ1-5 | TRBV20-1 | SAPSGSKRDQPQH
TRBJ2-7 | TRBV5-4 | ASSLAGQNRPYEQY
TRBJ2-5 | TRBV7-8 | ASAPRESGRAWETQY
TRBJ2-1 | TRBV18 | ASSPVPLSYNEQF
TRBJ1-4 | TRBV6-1 | ASSKDPGQGSEKLF
TRBJ2-5 | TRBV4-1 | ASSQIIRLDGAPETQY
TRBJ2-2 | TRBV5-1 | ASSQKTSGANTGELF
TRBJ2-1 | TRBV9 | ASSEDFMYNEQF
TRBJ2-3 | TRBV29-1 | SVAPDGFKDTQY
TRBJ2-5 | TRBV3-1 | ASSSTLETQY
TRBJ2-5 | TRBV3-1 | ASPLWGFQETQY
TRBJ2-7 | TRBV7-9 | ASGPRPYEQY
TRBJ2-1 | TRBV9 | ASSVGTSGNNEQF
TRBJ2-1 | TRBV5-1 | ASSMDSYNEQF
TRBJ2-7 | TRBV6-2/TRBV6-3 | ASSYGRGHYEQY
TRBJ1-1 | TRBV14 | ASSQVQGRRAF
TRBJ2-7 | TRBV6-1 | ASRRQGEQY
TRBJ2-3 | TRBV20-1 | SASGTSTDTQY
TRBJ2-7 | TRBV7-2 | ASSREGVSEQY
TRBJ1-1 | TRBV10-3 | AISEKGGWGTEAF